This TCR beta chain was captured by sequencing in a study of T cell changes during pregnancy in multiple sclerosis. CDR3 length equals 15 residues. The V and J ends lost 5 bases and 5 bases, in that order; junction bases with no gene match: 10. Germline CDR1 reads MDHEN; CDR2 reads SYDVKM. Sequencing was performed with immunoSEQ multiplex PCR; in TCRdb, only in-frame clones are kept and a portion is missing. The sample yields nearly 110,000 clones, around 90% seen once. The TCR comes from a female donor with multiple sclerosis, enrolled in a pregnancy study. The V gene is TRBV28, the J gene TRBJ2-7, with TRBD1 matching 9 bases. Sequenced material: peripheral blood, taken before pregnancy. The CDR3 nucleotides read TGTGCCAGCAGTGGTCCGGGACAGGGTTCCCACGAGCAGTACTTC. It translates to CASSGPGQGSHEQYF. Drawing the rest from reference TRBV28 and TRBJ2-7, the complete variable domain is DVKVTQSSRYLVKRTGEKVFLECVQDMDHENMFWYRQDPGLGLRLIYFSYDVKMKEKGDIPEGYSVSREKKERFSLILESASTNQTSMYLCASSGPGQGSHEQYFGPGTRLTVT.